This TCR beta chain originates from a study of blood T cell repertoires in COVID-19. Germline loops: CDR1 SGDLS, CDR2 YYNGEE. This CDR3 is built from 16 residues. Trimming cost V 3 bases and J 8 bases; bases outside gene matches: 11. Authors' methods: Counts of nucleated cells, estimated from reference gene primer amplification, were obtained. The repertoire was sequenced with immunoSEQ multiplex PCR; TCRdb's copy has only in-frame clones and lacks some. The D gene and trimming were derived from the DNA, and the V and J assignments and clone size from that table. Altogether around 700,000 clones are present, around 89% being singletons, with the ten largest covering roughly 0.25%.

The rearrangement uses TRBV9 and TRBJ2-1; 10 nucleotides line up with TRBD1. This clonotype was sampled from a woman younger than 30 with acute or convalescent COVID-19. The specimen sequenced was peripheral blood. The CDR3 region is CASSDAFGTGDYEQFF. CDR3 DNA sequence: TGTGCCAGCAGCGACGCTTTCGGGACAGGGGATTATGAGCAGTTCTTC.